These 15 T cell receptor beta chains came from one sample sequenced in a study of cytomegalovirus exposure and HLA in healthy donors. Sequenced by immunoSEQ multiplex PCR; TCRdb stores in-frame clones only, minus some. The data show about 160,000 clones, roughly 90% seen once. The sequenced material came from PBMCs. These receptors all come from a woman aged 25 to 39 in good health and CMV-seronegative.

J is TRBJ1-3 and V is TRBV4-3; perhaps TRBD1 as D (5 bases). The V gene's germline CDR1 is LGHNA and CDR2 YSLEER. Trimming took off 1 base at V and 7 bases at J, with 8 bases between the two ends. This CDR3 has 13 amino acids. CDR3 residues: CASSQVGRNTIYF. Here the CDR3 DNA reads TGCGCCAGCAGCCAAGTGGGACGGAACACCATATATTTT.

This clone was seen only once. V is TRBV7-9 and J is TRBJ1-1, with TRBD1 as a possible D gene (5 bases). The germline V gene has CDR1 SEHNR and CDR2 FQNEAQ (reference sequence). Trimming removed 5 bases at V and 0 bases at J, with 10 bases between. The CDR3 length is 14 residues. The chain's CDR3 is CASSGTEMNTEAFF. The CDR3 DNA is TGTGCCAGCAGCGGGACGGAGATGAACACTGAAGCTTTCTTT.

The V and J genes are TRBV5-1 and TRBJ2-1, with D tentatively TRBD2 (5 bases). Per the germline V gene, CDR1 is SGHRS and CDR2 is YFSETQ. Deletions cut 4 bases from V and 6 bases from J, with 11 bases between. This CDR3 has 13 amino acids. As DNA, the CDR3 is TGCGCCAGCAGCCTCTCCGGGGTCAATGAGCAGTTCTTC. It yields the protein CASSLSGVNEQFF.

This clone was counted a few times. V usage is TRBV28 and J usage is TRBJ1-4; D is ambiguous. Germline-derived CDR1 and CDR2 are MDHEN and SYDVKM. V was cut by 4 bases and J by 1 base, with 13 bases left in between. The CDR3 loop spans 16 amino acids. The CDR3 reads CASSSGEVRTNEKLFF. DNA of the CDR3: TGTGCCAGCAGTTCCGGTGAGGTTCGAACTAATGAAAAACTGTTTTTT.

The chain links TRBV7-8 to TRBJ1-1; no definite D call. This CDR3 has 15 residues. CDR1 is SGHVS and CDR2 is FQNEAQ in the germline V gene. V was trimmed by 5 bases and J by 1 base, leaving 14 bases between them. CDR3 nucleotide sequence: TGTGCCAGCAGCGCCTTTTCTGGGAAGAACACTGAAGCTTTCTTT. Its translation is CASSAFSGKNTEAFF.

V usage is TRBV2 and J usage is TRBJ1-5, with a possible D match to TRBD1 (6 bases). V lost 9 bases to trimming and J lost 0 bases, with 15 bases between them. The V gene's germline CDR1 is SNHLY and CDR2 FYNNEI. The CDR3 is 15 amino acids. CDR3 nucleotide sequence: TGTGCCAGGGAGGGCCAGGGGTATAGCAATCAGCCCCAGCATTTT. Its translation is CAREGQGYSNQPQHF.

The V and J genes are TRBV6-5 and TRBJ1-2; TRBD1 might be the D (6 bases). From germline, CDR1 is MNHEY and CDR2 SVGAGI. Trimming removed 7 bases at V and 6 bases at J, with 18 bases between. This CDR3 contains 14 residues. Here the CDR3 DNA reads TGTGCCAGCAATCAAAAAAAAACAGGGAATGGCTACACCTTC. Translation: CASNQKKTGNGYTF.

The chain carries TRBV11-2 and TRBJ2-7; D is unclear. Trimming took 2 bases from V and 2 from J, leaving 10 bases between them. Germline CDR1 and CDR2: SGHAT and FQNNGV. This CDR3 contains 14 residues. The DNA of the CDR3 is TGTGCCAGCAGCTTAAGGTCCGTTACCTACGAGCAGTACTTC. Translating gives CASSLRSVTYEQYF.

The chain has TRBV5-6 and TRBJ1-2, with a possible D match to TRBD1 (5 bases). This CDR3 has 16 residues. The germline CDR1 and CDR2 sequences are SGHDT and YYEEEE. The germline V and J ends were trimmed by 1 base and 4 bases, with 17 bases remaining between them. Written as DNA, the CDR3 is TGTGCCAGCAGCTTGAACCGGCGGCAGGGCCCCTATGGCTACACCTTC. It encodes CASSLNRRQGPYGYTF.

The V and J genes are TRBV4-1 and TRBJ2-5; TRBD2 agrees at 14 bases. J was trimmed by 5 bases and V by 1 base; bases with no gene match: 3. Germline V gives CDR1 MGHRA, CDR2 YSYEKL. This CDR3 comprises 16 residues. The CDR3 DNA is TGCGCCAGCAGCCAAGGGACTAGCGGGAGGTCTGAGACCCAGTACTTC. Amino acid sequence: CASSQGTSGRSETQYF.

The rearrangement joins TRBV5-1 to TRBJ2-1, with D possibly being TRBD2 (5 bases). Germline V gene data show CDR1 as SGHRS and CDR2 as YFSETQ. The length of the CDR3 is 15 residues. V gave up 2 bases and J gave up 6 bases, with 15 bases separating them. For the CDR3, the DNA is TGCGCCAGCAGCTTTGAGAGTTCTAGCAGCAATGAGCAGTTCTTC. Its protein product is CASSFESSSSNEQFF.

The chain carries TRBV19 and TRBJ2-1, with unresolved D. The CDR3 is 16 amino acids. V lost 4 bases, J lost 0 bases, and 13 bases lay in between. Germline CDR1 and CDR2: LNHDA and SQIVND (reference sequence). As DNA, the CDR3 is TGTGCCAGTAGTAAGAACCGCCCGAGCTCCTACAATGAGCAGTTCTTC. Translation: CASSKNRPSSYNEQFF.

The J gene is TRBJ2-7, the V gene TRBV7-2; TRBD1 matches at 7 bases. This CDR3 has 15 residues. V shed 5 bases, J shed 5 bases, and the junction held 12 bases outside the gene matches. CDR1 is SGHTA, CDR2 FQGNSA, per germline. Here the CDR3 DNA reads TGTGCCAGCAGCCCGACAGGGACGATTCCCCACGAGCAGTACTTC. Translation gives CASSPTGTIPHEQYF.

V and J are TRBV4-2 and TRBJ1-2, with D unclear. Trimming removed 0 bases from V and 3 bases from J, with 11 bases in between. CDR1 is LGHNA and CDR2 is YNFKEQ in the germline V gene. The CDR3 is 15 amino acids. Here the CDR3 DNA reads TGTGCCAGCAGCCAAGATCCAGGCTTTGACTATGGCTACACCTTC. Protein sequence: CASSQDPGFDYGYTF.

The chain is built from TRBV4-1 and TRBJ2-1; 16 bases agree with TRBD2. Trimming removed 6 bases from V and 5 bases from J; junction bases left unmatched: 1. This CDR3 spans 15 amino acids. CDR1 MGHRA and CDR2 YSYEKL come from the germline V gene. CDR3 region: CASRGTSGGDNEQFF. The CDR3 nucleotides read TGCGCCAGCAGGGGGACTAGCGGGGGGGACAATGAGCAGTTCTTC.